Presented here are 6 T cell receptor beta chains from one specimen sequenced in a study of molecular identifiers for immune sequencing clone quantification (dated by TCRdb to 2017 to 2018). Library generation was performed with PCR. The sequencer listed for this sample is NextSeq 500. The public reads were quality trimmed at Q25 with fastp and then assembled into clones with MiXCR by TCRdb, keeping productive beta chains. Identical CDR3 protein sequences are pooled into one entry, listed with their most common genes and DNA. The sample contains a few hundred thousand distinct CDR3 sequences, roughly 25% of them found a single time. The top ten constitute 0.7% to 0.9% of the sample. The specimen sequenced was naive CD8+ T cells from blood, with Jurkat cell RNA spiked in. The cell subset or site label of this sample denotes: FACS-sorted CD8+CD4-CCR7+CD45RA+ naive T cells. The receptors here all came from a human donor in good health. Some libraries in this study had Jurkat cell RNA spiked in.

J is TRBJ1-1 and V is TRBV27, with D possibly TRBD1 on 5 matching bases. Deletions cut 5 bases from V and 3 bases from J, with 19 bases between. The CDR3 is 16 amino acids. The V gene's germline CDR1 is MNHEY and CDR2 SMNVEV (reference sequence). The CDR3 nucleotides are TGTGCCAGCAGTCCCCTTTGGCAGGGTTTGGACACTGAAGCTTTCTTT. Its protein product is CASSPLWQGLDTEAFF.

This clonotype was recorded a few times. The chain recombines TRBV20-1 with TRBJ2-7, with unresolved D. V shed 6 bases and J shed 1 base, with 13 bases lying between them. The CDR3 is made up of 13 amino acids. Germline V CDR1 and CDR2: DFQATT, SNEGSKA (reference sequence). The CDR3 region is CSARSKSSYEQYF. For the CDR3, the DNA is TGCAGTGCGCGGTCTAAATCTTCCTACGAGCAGTACTTC.

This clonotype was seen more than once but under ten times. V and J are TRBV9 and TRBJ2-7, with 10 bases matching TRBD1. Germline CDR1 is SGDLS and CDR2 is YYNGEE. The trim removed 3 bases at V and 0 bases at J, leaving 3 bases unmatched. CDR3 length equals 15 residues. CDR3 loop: CASSDGTGASYEQYF. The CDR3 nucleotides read TGTGCCAGCAGCGACGGGACAGGGGCCTCCTACGAGCAGTACTTC.

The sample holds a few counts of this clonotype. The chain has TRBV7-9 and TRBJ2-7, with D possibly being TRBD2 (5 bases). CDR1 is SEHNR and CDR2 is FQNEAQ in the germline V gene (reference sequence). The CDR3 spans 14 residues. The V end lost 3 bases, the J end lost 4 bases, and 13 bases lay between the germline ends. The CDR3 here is CASSLSSERYEQYF. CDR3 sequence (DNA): TGTGCCAGCAGCTTGTCGAGTGAGCGGTACGAGCAGTACTTC.

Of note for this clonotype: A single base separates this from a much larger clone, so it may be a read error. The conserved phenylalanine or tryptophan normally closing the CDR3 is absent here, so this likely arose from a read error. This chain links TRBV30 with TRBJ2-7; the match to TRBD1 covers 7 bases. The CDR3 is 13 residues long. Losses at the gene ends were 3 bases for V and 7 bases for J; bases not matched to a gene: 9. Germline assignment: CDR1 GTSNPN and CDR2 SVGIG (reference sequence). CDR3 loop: CAWSDGQAIEQYL. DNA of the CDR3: TGTGCCTGGAGCGATGGACAGGCTATAGAGCAGTACCTC.

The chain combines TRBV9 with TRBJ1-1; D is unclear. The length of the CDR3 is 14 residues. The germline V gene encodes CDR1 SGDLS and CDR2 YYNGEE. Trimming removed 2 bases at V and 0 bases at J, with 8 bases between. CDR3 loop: CASSVIEMNTEAFF. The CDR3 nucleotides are TGTGCCAGCAGCGTGATAGAGATGAACACTGAAGCTTTCTTT.